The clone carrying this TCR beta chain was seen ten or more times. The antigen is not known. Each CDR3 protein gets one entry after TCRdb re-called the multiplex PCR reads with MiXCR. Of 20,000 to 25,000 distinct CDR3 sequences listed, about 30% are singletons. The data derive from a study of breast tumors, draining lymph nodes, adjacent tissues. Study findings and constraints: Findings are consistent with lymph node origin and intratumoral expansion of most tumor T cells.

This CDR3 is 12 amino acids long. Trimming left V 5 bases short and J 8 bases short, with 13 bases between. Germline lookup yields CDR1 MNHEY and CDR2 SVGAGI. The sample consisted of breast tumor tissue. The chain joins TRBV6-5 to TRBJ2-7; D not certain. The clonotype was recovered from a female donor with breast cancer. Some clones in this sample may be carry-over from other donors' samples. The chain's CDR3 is CASSLPPSQQYF. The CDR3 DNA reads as TGTGCCAGCAGTCTACCACCTTCACAGCAGTACTTC.